This TCR beta chain was identified during a study of blood T cells in healthy people across ages. Primers used in a second PCR of roughly 6 to 11 cycles were a sample-barcoded 5' primer and a J-beta primer mix. Every cDNA was tagged by a template-switch adaptor with 12 random nucleotides. Each sample yielded at least 2.5 million CDR3-containing paired-end reads. TCRdb recomputed calls from the 5' RACE reads with MiXCR, one row per CDR3 protein. The sample lists roughly 900,000 distinct CDR3 sequences, 25% to 30% seen once, with 17% in the top ten. The sample holds many counts of this clonotype. Donors ranged from roughly 6 to 90 years old and were healthy Caucasians in Russia. In each sample, at least 7 million PBMCs were isolated. The CDR3 sequence is 17 residues long. The germline CDR1 and CDR2 sequences are LGHNA and YSLEER. Trimming removed 0 bases at V and 3 bases at J, with 18 bases between.

Sample: blood. The gene calls are TRBV4-3 and TRBJ2-7; no definite D call. This TCR derives from a woman aged 80 or over in good health. CDR3 in DNA: TGCGCCAGCAGCCAAGATCTTAGACACTCCCTAGACTACGAGCAGTACTTC. This codes for CASSQDLRHSLDYEQYF.